A single sample is the source of the 24 T cell receptor beta chains below, sequenced in a study of OX40 agonist ivuxolimab in advanced cancers. Here immunoSEQ multiplex PCR was the method, and the copy in TCRdb shows in-frame clones only, minus some. The sample holds some 100,000 clones, 70% to 85% seen once. Sequencing used CD4+ or CD8+ T cells sorted from blood, obtained in a trial of the OX40 agonist ivuxolimab. These receptor sequences come from an adult with an advanced solid tumor such as melanoma, head and neck, liver or kidney cancer.

The rearrangement joins TRBV5-1 to TRBJ2-5, with 7 bases identical to TRBD1. The CDR3 is 14 residues long. Trimming removed 4 bases from V and 1 base from J; junction bases left unmatched: 4. Germline CDR1 and CDR2: SGHRS and YFSETQ. CDR3 amino acids: CASSGGTAQETQYF. As DNA, the CDR3 is TGCGCCAGCAGCGGTGGGACAGCCCAAGAGACCCAGTACTTC.

The CDR3 DNA follows: TGTGCCAGCAGCTTGGGGACTAGTGGGTTATTTCATGAGCAGTTCTTC. Its translation: CASSLGTSGLFHEQFF. The rearrangement links TRBV5-6 to TRBJ2-1, with 7 nucleotides matching TRBD2. Germline trimming cut 0 bases from V and 8 bases from J; bases unmatched to any gene: 11. From germline, CDR1 is SGHDT and CDR2 YYEEEE. CDR3 size: 16 residues. The complete variable domain, with remaining parts taken from reference TRBV5-6 and TRBJ2-1, reads DAGVTQSPTHLIKTRGQQVTLRCSPKSGHDTVSWYQQALGQGPQFIFQYYEEEERQRGNFPDRFSGHQFPNYSSELNVNALLLGDSALYLCASSLGTSGLFHEQFFGPGTRLTVL.

The V call is TRBV6-4, the J call TRBJ2-1; 9 positions agree with TRBD1. V dropped 5 bases and J dropped 0; count of bases not matched to a gene: 2. The CDR3 spans 15 residues. Per the germline V gene, CDR1 is MRHNA and CDR2 is SNTAGT. Here the CDR3 DNA reads TGTGCCAGCAGTAGGGACAGGGACTCCTACAATGAGCAGTTCTTC. This encodes CASSRDRDSYNEQFF.

V gene TRBV7-8 combines with J gene TRBJ2-3; D not resolved. This CDR3 comprises 11 residues. Germline CDR1 reads SGHVS; CDR2 reads FQNEAQ. Deletions cut 3 bases from V and 4 bases from J, with 2 bases between. The CDR3 loop reads CASSFSDTQYF. The CDR3, as DNA: TGTGCCAGCAGCTTCTCAGATACGCAGTATTTT.

The J gene is TRBJ2-3, the V gene TRBV27; 8 positions match TRBD1. CDR3 length: 17 residues. The V and J ends lost 5 bases and 3 bases, in that order; junction bases with no gene match: 13. The germline V gene encodes CDR1 MNHEY and CDR2 SMNVEV (reference sequence). CDR3: CASSTITTGVRTDTQYF. The CDR3 DNA sequence: TGTGCCAGCAGTACAATCACGACAGGGGTTCGGACAGATACGCAGTATTTT.

This chain uses TRBV7-2 with TRBJ2-7; 7 bases line up with TRBD2. This CDR3 spans 15 amino acids. Germline CDR1 SGHTA, CDR2 FQGNSA. V shed 4 bases, J shed 3 bases, and the junction held 9 bases outside the gene matches. Written as DNA, the CDR3 is TGTGCCAGCAGCTCAATTAGGACTAGTTTCTACGAGCAGTACTTC. As protein: CASSSIRTSFYEQYF.

This clone was seen once. The chain has TRBV7-9 and TRBJ2-7; 10 positions match TRBD1. Trimming cost V 6 bases and J 5 bases; bases outside gene matches: 1. CDR3 length: 12 amino acids. CDR1 SEHNR and CDR2 FQNEAQ come from the germline V gene (reference sequence). The CDR3 loop reads CASSDRGHEQYF. CDR3 DNA: TGTGCCAGCAGTGACAGGGGGCACGAGCAGTACTTC.

This chain connects TRBV5-1 to TRBJ2-5; possibly TRBD1 for D (6 bases). This CDR3 contains 13 residues. Trimming cost V 2 bases and J 4 bases, with 9 bases left between them. Germline V gene data show CDR1 as SGHRS and CDR2 as YFSETQ. The CDR3 here is CASSFRGGETQYF. CDR3 DNA: TGCGCCAGCAGCTTCAGGGGCGGAGAGACCCAGTACTTC.

This clone was seen a handful of times. The V gene is TRBV7-9, the J gene TRBJ2-2, with unresolved D. This CDR3 is built from 13 residues. Trimming took 7 bases from V and 4 from J, leaving 10 bases between them. Per germline, CDR1 SEHNR and CDR2 FQNEAQ (reference sequence). CDR3 residues: CASTSSSTGELFF. Here the CDR3 DNA reads TGTGCCAGCACCTCCTCAAGCACCGGGGAGCTGTTTTTT.

This clone was observed once. The chain joins TRBV20-1 to TRBJ2-1; no definite D call. From germline, CDR1 is DFQATT and CDR2 SNEGSKA (reference sequence). The CDR3 has 11 amino acids. V lost 2 bases and J 8 bases, leaving 7 bases between the germline ends. The DNA of the CDR3 is TGCAGTGCTAGAAGGTCCCATGAGCAGTTCTTC. Residues: CSARRSHEQFF.

The chain uses TRBV7-9 and TRBJ1-2; D unclear. The CDR3 has 13 amino acids. Between the trimmed V and J ends, which lost 3 bases and 6 bases, there was a span of 11 bases. CDR1 is SEHNR and CDR2 is FQNEAQ in the germline V gene (reference sequence). CDR3 in amino acids: CASSLGEFDGYTF. DNA of the CDR3: TGTGCCAGCAGCTTGGGTGAATTCGATGGCTACACCTTC.

In DNA, the CDR3 is TGTGCCAGCAGCCTGCCGGGACTCCCCGGCGAGCAGTTCTTC. Translating it yields CASSLPGLPGEQFF. The genes are TRBV7-9 and TRBJ2-1; D perhaps matches TRBD2 (6 bases). CDR1 and CDR2 (germline): SEHNR, FQNEAQ (reference sequence). Trimming took 5 bases from V and 10 from J, leaving 18 bases between them. The CDR3 length is 14 residues.

This chain links TRBV7-3 with TRBJ2-7, with D perhaps given as TRBD1 or TRBD2 (5 bases each). This CDR3 is 16 amino acids long. The V end lost 5 bases, the J end lost 0 bases, and 17 bases lay between the germline ends. Germline CDR1 is SGHTA and CDR2 is FQGTGA. The CDR3 reads CASSPNRDGPSYEQYF. The CDR3 coding sequence is TGTGCCAGCAGCCCAAACCGGGACGGTCCCTCCTACGAGCAGTACTTC.

The chain couples TRBV10-1 to TRBJ2-7; D remains unclear. The CDR3 loop spans 14 amino acids. Between the trimmed V and J ends, which lost 6 bases and 0 bases, there was a span of 12 bases. CDR1 and CDR2 (germline): WNHNN, SYGVQD (reference sequence). CDR3 nucleotide sequence: TGCGCCAGCAGCTCCGGGTTGTCCTCCTACGAGCAGTACTTC. Residues: CASSSGLSSYEQYF.

This chain uses TRBV6-5 with TRBJ2-5, with 9 bases matching TRBD1. The DNA end favors TRBJ2-7, so the J call may be wrong. Germline V lookup: CDR1 MNHEY, CDR2 SVGAGI. The CDR3 spans 14 residues. The CDR3 loop reads CASSYRDRDGEQYF. CDR3 bases: TGTGCCAGCAGTTACCGGGACAGGGATGGCGAGCAGTACTTC.

J is TRBJ2-5 and V is TRBV21-1; TRBD2, the table's D call, lacks a check against the DNA. Near its end, the DNA agrees better with TRBJ2-7, so the J call may be wrong. TRBV21-1 is a pseudogene segment. CDR3 size: 16 residues. The CDR3 bases are TGTGCCAGCAGCAAAGGGAGGGGGGGTTCCGCCTACGAGCAGTACTTC. Encoded protein: CASSKGRGGSAYEQYF.

This rearrangement joins TRBV9 to TRBJ2-3; 10 nucleotides align to TRBD1. With V trimmed by 4 bases and J by 5 bases, 10 bases remained unmatched. This CDR3 spans 16 amino acids. The germline CDR1 and CDR2 sequences are SGDLS and YYNGEE. In nucleotides, the CDR3 is TGTGCCAGCAGCCCTCAGACAGGGGGCCTGGAAGATACGCAGTATTTT. Amino acids: CASSPQTGGLEDTQYF.

This chain joins TRBV7-2 and TRBJ2-1, with D possibly being TRBD1 or TRBD2 (5 bases each). Germline V gene lookup returns CDR1 SGHTA and CDR2 FQGNSA. Trimming cost V 5 bases and J 10 bases, with 15 bases left between them. CDR3 length: 13 residues. The CDR3 bases are TGTGCCAGCAGCGGTAGGGGACGGTGGGAGCAGTTCTTC. This translates into CASSGRGRWEQFF.

This chain links TRBV11-2 with TRBJ2-7; D is ambiguous. The CDR3 consists of 15 residues. The ends were cut back, 5 bases at V and 4 bases at J, with 18 bases in the middle. Germline CDR1 reads SGHAT; CDR2 reads FQNNGV. CDR3 in amino acids: CASSDTSGKEYEQYF. In DNA, the CDR3 is TGTGCCAGCAGCGATACCTCGGGTAAAGAATACGAGCAGTACTTC.

The sample holds one count of this clone. V is TRBV6-5 and J is TRBJ2-7, with 8 nucleotides matching TRBD2. The V segment lost 2 bases and the J segment 1 base; nucleotides outside the gene matches: 4. The CDR3 covers 15 residues. Germline CDR1 reads MNHEY; CDR2 reads SVGAGI. In nucleotides, the CDR3 is TGTGCCAGCAGTTACCTGGCTAGCGGGTCCTACGAGCAGTACTTC. This encodes CASSYLASGSYEQYF.

The sample holds one count of this clone. This chain uses TRBV29-1 with TRBJ1-2; no firm D call. There are 14 residues in the CDR3. Germline CDR1 reads SQVTM; CDR2 reads ANQGSEA. With 7 bases removed from V and 2 bases from J, the gap between germline ends came to 17 bases. The CDR3 region has the DNA TGCAGCGCCATCGTGAGGGAAGTGAACTATGGCTACACCTTC. Protein: CSAIVREVNYGYTF.

V and J are TRBV11-2 and TRBJ1-4; no reliable D call. This CDR3 comprises 15 residues. CDR1 is SGHAT and CDR2 is FQNNGV in the germline V gene. V gave up 5 bases and J gave up 6 bases, with 16 bases separating them. The CDR3 coding sequence is TGTGCCAGCAGCCGGGGTGAGAGTTCCTATGAAAAACTGTTTTTT. Encoded protein: CASSRGESSYEKLFF.

The V call is TRBV4-2, the J call TRBJ2-4; D ambiguous. Trimming stripped 0 bases from V and 0 bases from J, with 9 bases between. CDR3 length: 16 residues. From germline, CDR1 is LGHNA and CDR2 YNFKEQ. The CDR3 loop is CASSQEEGLAKNIQYF. CDR3 in DNA: TGTGCCAGCAGCCAAGAAGAAGGGTTAGCCAAAAACATTCAGTACTTC.

This CDR3 reads CAWSVGLYNEQFF. CDR3 in DNA: TGTGCCTGGAGTGTGGGACTTTACAATGAGCAGTTCTTC. The chain employs TRBV30 and TRBJ2-1, with TRBD2 as a possible D gene (6 bases). CDR3 length: 13 residues. From germline, CDR1 is GTSNPN and CDR2 SVGIG (reference sequence). V was clipped by 0 bases and J by 4 bases, with 7 bases between them.